This record concerns one TCR beta chain sequence. This record comes from a study of blood T cell repertoires in COVID-19. Looking at the study overall: From T cells, B-cell-depleted T cells, or PBMCs came the material, which was cDNA or gDNA.

Clones were read by immunoSEQ multiplex PCR, and TCRdb kept only the in-frame ones, dropping some. The table records 350,000 to 400,000 clones, 70% to 90% of them present only once. Germline V CDR1 and CDR2: LGHDT, YNNKEL (reference sequence). The V end was cut by 0 bases, the J end by 5 bases, with 10 bases between. This CDR3 comprises 14 residues. The sequencing sample was made of peripheral blood. The rearrangement uses TRBV3-1 (or the pseudogene TRBV3-2) and TRBJ1-2, with D possibly being TRBD1 (5 bases). The receptor's source is a woman aged 25-40 years with COVID-19, enrolled during active disease. The CDR3 DNA is TGTGCCAGCAGCCAAGAGGGCAGGGAATATGGCTACACCTTC. This translates into CASSQEGREYGYTF.